These 15 T cell receptor beta chains originate from one sample sequenced in a study of T cell responses to AZD1222 COVID-19 vaccine (dated by TCRdb to the early 2020s). In the paper's terms, the time point label means: baseline before first vaccination. Library creation used the immunoSEQ multiplex PCR assay. The source is immuneACCESS, and TCRdb retained only in-frame sequences with V and J called. Part of the clones is not carried over; for the studies checked, unresolved V genes explain less than half of this, and the remainder is unexplained. In this sample the table shows about 70,000 clones, 65% to 85% of which occur a single time. Around 9.8% of the sample rests with the top ten. The sample in question was peripheral blood, obtained on day 0 of AZD1222 vaccination. Every receptor here comes from an adult in good health.

This chain uses TRBV7-9 with TRBJ1-6; D is ambiguous. This CDR3 comprises 17 residues. V was shortened by 6 bases and J by 2 bases, with 17 bases between the two germline ends. In germline, CDR1 is SEHNR, CDR2 FQNEAQ (reference sequence). This CDR3 reads CASRRAAGIAYNSPLHF. As DNA, the CDR3 is TGTGCCAGCAGGCGAGCCGCCGGGATCGCCTATAATTCACCCCTCCACTTT.

This rearrangement joins TRBV9 to TRBJ2-5; 9 bases fit TRBD2. The CDR3 runs to 15 residues. CDR1 SGDLS and CDR2 YYNGEE come from the germline V gene. V gave up 7 bases and J gave up 0 bases; unmatched junction bases: 7. The CDR3 sequence: CASSRAGGYQETQYF. The CDR3 DNA reads TGTGCCAGCTCGCGTGCGGGGGGGTACCAAGAGACCCAGTACTTC. Complete variable domain (other parts from reference TRBV9 and TRBJ2-5): DSGVTQTPKHLITATGQRVTLRCSPRSGDLSVYWYQQSLDQGLQFLIQYYNGEERAKGNILERFSAQQFPDLHSELNLSSLELGDSALYFCASSRAGGYQETQYFGPGTRLLVL.

DNA for the CDR3: TGCAGCGTCGGGGGGCCAGGGGGCAGGGAGCAGTACTTC. Translation: CSVGGPGGREQYF. This chain links TRBV29-1 with TRBJ2-7; a possible D gene is TRBD1 (8 bases). Trimming stripped 6 bases from V and 7 bases from J, with 19 bases between. The germline gives CDR1 SQVTM, CDR2 ANQGSEA. This CDR3 has 13 amino acids.

The CDR3 nucleotides are TGTGCCAGCAGTGAAATAAGGGACGGAAATCAGCCCCAGCATTTT. Protein product: CASSEIRDGNQPQHF. The rearrangement uses TRBV16 and TRBJ1-5; D perhaps matches TRBD1 (5 bases). Germline CDR1 and CDR2: KGHSY and FQNENV. The CDR3 sequence is 15 residues long. Trimming left V 6 bases short and J 4 bases short, with 16 bases between.

The chain links TRBV5-4 to TRBJ2-3; D is uncertain. This CDR3 comprises 15 residues. CDR1 is SGHNT, CDR2 YYREEE, per germline (reference sequence). V lost 2 bases, J lost 3 bases, and 13 bases lay in between. In nucleotides, the CDR3 is TGTGCCAGCAGCTTAAGTGCTGCAGCGACAGATACGCAGTATTTT. It codes for CASSLSAAATDTQYF. The whole variable domain, filled in from reference TRBV5-4 and TRBJ2-3, reads ETGVTQSPTHLIKTRGQQVTLRCSSQSGHNTVSWYQQALGQGPQFIFQYYREEENGRGNFPPRFSGLQFPNYSSELNVNALELDDSALYLCASSLSAAATDTQYFGPGTRLTVL.

The rearrangement uses TRBV3-1 (or the pseudogene TRBV3-2) and TRBJ1-4; maybe TRBD1 (5 bases). Germline values: CDR1 LGHDT, CDR2 YNNKEL (reference sequence). This CDR3 is built from 14 residues. Trimming pared 4 bases from V and 8 bases from J, leaving 14 bases between. DNA of the CDR3: TGTGCCAGCAGCCCGACAGCGGGAAGCGAAAAACTGTTTTTT. Residues: CASSPTAGSEKLFF.

This chain connects TRBV7-2 to TRBJ2-1; tentatively, D is TRBD1 (6 bases). The CDR3 is 13 amino acids. CDR1 and CDR2 from the germline V gene are SGHTA and FQGNSA. The germline V and J ends were trimmed by 5 bases and 6 bases, with 11 bases remaining between them. The CDR3 sequence: CASSPGQPNEQFF. The CDR3, as DNA: TGTGCCAGCAGCCCCGGACAGCCCAATGAGCAGTTCTTC.

The rearrangement uses TRBV7-9 and TRBJ1-4; no firm D call. The ends were cut back, 1 base at V and 7 bases at J, with 16 bases in the middle. Germline lookup yields CDR1 SEHNR and CDR2 FQNEAQ (reference sequence). The CDR3 totals 16 residues. CDR3 loop: CASSLGGGDNSEKLFF. CDR3 bases: TGTGCCAGCAGCTTAGGCGGAGGCGATAATAGTGAAAAACTGTTTTTT.

This chain links TRBV7-2 with TRBJ2-7; D may be TRBD1 or TRBD2 (5 bases each). CDR1 SGHTA and CDR2 FQGNSA come from the germline V gene. This CDR3 is built from 14 residues. The V end lost 5 bases, the J end lost 3 bases, and 14 bases lay between the germline ends. CDR3 nucleotide sequence: TGTGCCAGCAGCGTCACTAGGGGCCGCTACGAGCAGTACTTC. As protein: CASSVTRGRYEQYF. The whole variable domain, remainder taken from reference TRBV7-2 and TRBJ2-7, is GAGVSQSPSNKVTEKGKDVELRCDPISGHTALYWYRQSLGQGLEFLIYFQGNSAPDKSGLPSDRFSAERTGGSVSTLTIQRTQQEDSAVYLCASSVTRGRYEQYFGPGTRLTVT.

This sequence joins TRBV9 and TRBJ2-1; the D is unclear. V lost 0 bases and J 11 bases, leaving 12 bases between the germline ends. This CDR3 spans 13 amino acids. The germline V gene encodes CDR1 SGDLS and CDR2 YYNGEE. CDR3 loop: CASSVVPEGKQFF. CDR3 nucleotide sequence: TGTGCCAGCAGCGTAGTCCCAGAAGGAAAGCAGTTCTTC.

The chain recombines TRBV5-1 with TRBJ1-4, with TRBD1 matching 8 bases. Germline V gene lookup returns CDR1 SGHRS and CDR2 YFSETQ. The V segment lost 2 bases and the J segment 4 bases; nucleotides outside the gene matches: 1. This CDR3 is 14 amino acids long. CDR3 region: CASSLGQGNEKLFF. CDR3 bases: TGCGCCAGCAGCTTAGGACAGGGTAATGAAAAACTGTTTTTT.

V and J are TRBV7-2 and TRBJ1-6, with TRBD1 as a possible D gene (5 bases). Germline-derived CDR1 and CDR2 are SGHTA and FQGNSA. Trimming left V 3 bases short and J 7 bases short, with 16 bases between. This CDR3 is 16 amino acids long. CDR3 in amino acids: CASSFSPGRANSPLHF. CDR3 bases: TGTGCCAGCAGCTTTAGTCCGGGACGGGCAAATTCACCCCTCCACTTT.

In this sample, this clone turned up a few times. The chain uses TRBV5-5 and TRBJ1-2, with D uncertain. This CDR3 is 14 amino acids long. The V gene's germline CDR1 is SGHKS and CDR2 YYEKEE (reference sequence). The V and J ends lost 2 bases and 3 bases respectively, with 11 bases between them. The CDR3 loop reads CASSLSGVDYGYTF. As DNA, the CDR3 is TGTGCCAGCAGCTTATCCGGGGTAGACTATGGCTACACCTTC.

The V gene is TRBV6-5, the J gene TRBJ1-2, with D hard to call. Germline V gene sequence: CDR1 MNHEY, CDR2 SVGAGI. The CDR3 is made up of 14 amino acids. V was shortened by 7 bases and J by 0 bases, with 12 bases between the two germline ends. The CDR3 bases are TGTGCCAGCAACCCAGAACTTCCTAACTATGGCTACACCTTC. The encoded protein is CASNPELPNYGYTF.

This chain uses TRBV24-1 with TRBJ1-6; the D gene is possibly TRBD1 (5 bases). Germline V gene data show CDR1 as KGHDR and CDR2 as SFDVKD. With 10 bases removed from V and 10 bases from J, the gap between germline ends came to 16 bases. The CDR3 length is 13 residues. As DNA, the CDR3 is TGTGCCACGCTAGGGGAGGGTCGGTCACCCCTCCACTTT. This translates into CATLGEGRSPLHF.